One sample yielded the 5 T cell receptor beta chains listed below, sequenced in a study of blood T cells in healthy people across ages. The use of a sample-barcoded 5' primer and a J-beta primer mix characterized a second PCR of roughly 6 to 11 cycles. One entry per CDR3 protein, called by TCRdb with MiXCR from the 5' RACE reads. The repertoire consists of approximately 1.5 million distinct CDR3 sequences, with about 42% occurring once and the leading ten covering around 4%. The sample taken for sequencing was blood. The receptors come from a woman younger than 30 in good health.

Only a few counts were recorded for this clonotype. CDR3 sequence (DNA): TGTGCCAGCGTGAGACGGGACAGGACCTTAAACGTCCTGACTTTC. This sequence encodes CASVRRDRTLNVLTF. V and J are TRBV7-9 and TRBJ2-6, with 8 bases identical to TRBD1. After removal of 8 bases from V and 10 bases from J, the junction contained 13 bases not matched to a gene. The CDR3 is 15 residues long. Germline lookup yields CDR1 SEHNR and CDR2 FQNEAQ (reference sequence).

The chain couples TRBV20-1 to TRBJ2-7; D remains unclear. The CDR3 is 14 residues long. Trimming cost V 6 bases and J 4 bases, with 19 bases left between them. Looked up from germline, CDR1 is DFQATT and CDR2 is SNEGSKA (reference sequence). In DNA, the CDR3 is TGCAGTGCCCAAGGCAGTCCATCTGTGTACGAGCAGTACTTC. It yields the protein CSAQGSPSVYEQYF.

This clonotype was recorded a few times. This sequence joins TRBV7-9 and TRBJ1-1; no reliable D call. V was shortened by 0 bases and J by 0 bases, with 8 bases between the two germline ends. The CDR3 has 15 amino acids. The germline V gene encodes CDR1 SEHNR and CDR2 FQNEAQ (reference sequence). The CDR3: CASSLAVGMNTEAFF. The CDR3 DNA reads as TGTGCCAGCAGCTTAGCGGTTGGCATGAACACTGAAGCTTTCTTT.

Notes on this clonotype: An end of the junction differs from the germline gene, which may be a read error. The chain recombines TRBV20-1 with TRBJ2-1; no clear D gene. The CDR3 totals 15 residues. The germline CDR1 and CDR2 sequences are DFQATT and SNEGSKA (reference sequence). The CDR3 DNA reads as TGCAGTGCTAGAGATCACGAGAGCTCCCACAATGAGCAGTTCTTC. It yields the protein CSARDHESSHNEQFF.

This clonotype was counted between two and nine times. One end of the junction varies from germline; a read error may be responsible. The rearrangement uses TRBV20-1 and TRBJ1-2; weak D call: TRBD1 (6 bases). The CDR3 has 14 residues. Germline values: CDR1 DFQATT, CDR2 SNEGSKA (reference sequence). As DNA, the CDR3 is TGCAGTGCTCGAGATGGACAGTTGGCTGCTGGCTACACCTTC. It codes for CSARDGQLAAGYTF.